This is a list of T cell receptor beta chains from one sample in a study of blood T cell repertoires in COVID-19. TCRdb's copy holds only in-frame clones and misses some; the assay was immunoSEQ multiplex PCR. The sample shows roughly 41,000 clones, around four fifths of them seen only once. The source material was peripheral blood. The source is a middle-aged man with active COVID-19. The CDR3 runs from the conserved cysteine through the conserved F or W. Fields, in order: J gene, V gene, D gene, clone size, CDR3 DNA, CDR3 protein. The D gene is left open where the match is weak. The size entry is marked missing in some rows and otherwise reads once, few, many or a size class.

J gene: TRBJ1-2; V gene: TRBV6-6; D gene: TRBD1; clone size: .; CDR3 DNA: TGTGCCAGCAGTCCCGGACAGGGGCTCGACTATGGCTACACCTTC; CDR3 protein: CASSPGQGLDYGYTF
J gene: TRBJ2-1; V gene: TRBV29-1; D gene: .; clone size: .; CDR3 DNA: TGCAGCGTTGAATCGGCGGGGGCATTGTATGAGCAGTTCTTC; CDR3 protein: CSVESAGALYEQFF
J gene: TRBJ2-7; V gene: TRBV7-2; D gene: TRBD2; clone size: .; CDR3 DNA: TGTGCCAGCAGCTTTAGCGGGGAACGGGCCTACGAGCAGTACTTC; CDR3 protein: CASSFSGERAYEQYF
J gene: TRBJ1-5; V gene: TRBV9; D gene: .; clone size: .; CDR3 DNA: TGTGCCAGCAGCGTAGGACAGAGCAATCAGCCCCAGCATTTT; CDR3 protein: CASSVGQSNQPQHF
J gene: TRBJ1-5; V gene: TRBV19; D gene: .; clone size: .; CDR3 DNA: TGTGCCAGTACCGGACAATCAGGCAATCAGCCCCAGCATTTT; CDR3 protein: CASTGQSGNQPQHF
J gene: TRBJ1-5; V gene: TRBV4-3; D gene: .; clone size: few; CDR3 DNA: TGCGCCAGCAGCCAAGATTACGCAGGGGGCAATCAGCCCCAGCATTTT; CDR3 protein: CASSQDYAGGNQPQHF
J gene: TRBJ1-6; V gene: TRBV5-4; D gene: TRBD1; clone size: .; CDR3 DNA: TGTGCCAGCAGCTTAGGGACAGGGAATAATTCACCCCTCCACTTT; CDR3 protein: CASSLGTGNNSPLHF
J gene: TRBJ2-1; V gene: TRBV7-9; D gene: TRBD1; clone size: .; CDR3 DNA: TGTGCCAGTAGGACAGGCGGCTACAATGAGCAGTTCTTC; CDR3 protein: CASRTGGYNEQFF
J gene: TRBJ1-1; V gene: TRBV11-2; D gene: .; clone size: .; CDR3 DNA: TGTGCCAGCAGCTTAAGGAGTGGCGGGAATGCTCACACTGAAGCTTTCTTT; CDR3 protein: CASSLRSGGNAHTEAFF
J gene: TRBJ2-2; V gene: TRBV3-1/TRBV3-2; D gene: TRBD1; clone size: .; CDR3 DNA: TGTGCCAGCAGCCAAGATCCCGGGACAGGGTCCGGGGAGCTGTTTTTT; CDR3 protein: CASSQDPGTGSGELFF
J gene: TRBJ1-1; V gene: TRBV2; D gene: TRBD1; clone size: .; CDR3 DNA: TGTGCCAGCAGGGACAGGGGATGGTTGAACACTGAAGCTTTCTTT; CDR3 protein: CASRDRGWLNTEAFF
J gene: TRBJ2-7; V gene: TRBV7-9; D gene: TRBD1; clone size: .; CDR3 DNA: TGTGCCAGCAGCTTAGGACAGGGGGTTTACGAGCAGTACTTC; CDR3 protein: CASSLGQGVYEQYF
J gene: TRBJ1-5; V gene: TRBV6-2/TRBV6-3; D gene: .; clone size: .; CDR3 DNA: TGTGCCAGCAGTCTCGCCAAAGGGGGTCGCAATCAGCCCCAGCATTTT; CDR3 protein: CASSLAKGGRNQPQHF
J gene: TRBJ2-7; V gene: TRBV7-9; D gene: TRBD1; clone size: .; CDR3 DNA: TGTGCCAGCAGCCCCAAGCAAGGGGGCAGCTACGAGCAGTATTTC; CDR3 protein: CASSPKQGGSYEQYF
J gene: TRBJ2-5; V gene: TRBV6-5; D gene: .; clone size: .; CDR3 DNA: TGTGCCAGCAGAAGCATGTCAGAGACCCAGTACTTC; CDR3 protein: CASRSMSETQYF
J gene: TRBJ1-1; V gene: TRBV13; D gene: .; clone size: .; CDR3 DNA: TGTGCCAGCAGCTTGGGTAGGGCGGGGACTGAAGCTTTCTTT; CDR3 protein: CASSLGRAGTEAFF
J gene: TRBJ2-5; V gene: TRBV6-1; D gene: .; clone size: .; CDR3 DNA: TGTGCCAGCAGTGAGGGGGGACCGTACCAAGAGACCCAGTACTTC; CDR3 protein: CASSEGGPYQETQYF
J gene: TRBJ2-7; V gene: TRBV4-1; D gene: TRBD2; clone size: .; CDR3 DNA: TGCGCCAGCAGCCAAGAGTCGGCTAGCGGGGGAGTATACGAGCAGTACTTC; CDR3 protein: CASSQESASGGVYEQYF
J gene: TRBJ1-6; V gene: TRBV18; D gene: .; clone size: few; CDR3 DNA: TGTGCCAGCTCACCGACCCTAGTGTCCTATAATTCACCCCTCCACTTT; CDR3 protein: CASSPTLVSYNSPLHF
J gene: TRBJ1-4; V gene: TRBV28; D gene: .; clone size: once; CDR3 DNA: TGTGCCAGCAGTCGGGGTGGTGAAAAACTGTTTTTT; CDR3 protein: CASSRGGEKLFF
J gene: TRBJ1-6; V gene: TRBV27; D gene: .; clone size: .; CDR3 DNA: TGTGCCAGCAGTTCATCGGGGGGGCGGGGGCATAATTCACCCCTCCACTTT; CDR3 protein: CASSSSGGRGHNSPLHF
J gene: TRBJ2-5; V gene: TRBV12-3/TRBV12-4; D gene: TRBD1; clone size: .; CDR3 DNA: TGTGCCAGCAGCCGGGGACAGGAGACCCAGTACTTC; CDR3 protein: CASSRGQETQYF
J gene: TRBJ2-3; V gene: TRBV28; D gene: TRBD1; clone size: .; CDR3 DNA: TGTGCCAGCGGGACAGCGACAGATACGCAGTATTTT; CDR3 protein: CASGTATDTQYF
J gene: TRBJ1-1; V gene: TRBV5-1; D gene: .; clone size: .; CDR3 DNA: TGCGCCAGCAGCTTGCAGGGGAACACTGAAGCTTTCTTT; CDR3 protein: CASSLQGNTEAFF
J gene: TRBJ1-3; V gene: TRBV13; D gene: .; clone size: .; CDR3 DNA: TGTGCCAGCGCCCAGGGGAGGGTTTCTGGAAACACCATATATTTT; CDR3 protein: CASAQGRVSGNTIYF
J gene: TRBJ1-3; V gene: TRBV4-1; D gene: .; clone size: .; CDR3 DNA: TGCGCCAGCAGCGCCGGCCCGGGGGTCAACACCATATATTTT; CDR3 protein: CASSAGPGVNTIYF
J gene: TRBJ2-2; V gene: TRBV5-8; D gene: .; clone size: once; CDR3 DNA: TGTGCCAGCAGCTTAAAGGGGGTCGTCGGGGAGCTGTTTTTT; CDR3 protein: CASSLKGVVGELFF
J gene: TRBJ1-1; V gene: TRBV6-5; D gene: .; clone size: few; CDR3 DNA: TGTGCCAGCAGTTACTTACATGAAGCTTTCTTT; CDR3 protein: CASSYLHEAFF
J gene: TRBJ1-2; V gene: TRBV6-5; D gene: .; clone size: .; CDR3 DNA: TGTGCCAGCAGTTACGTAGGGGCCTATGGCTACACCTTC; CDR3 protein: CASSYVGAYGYTF
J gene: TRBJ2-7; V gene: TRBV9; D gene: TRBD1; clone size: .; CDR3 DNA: TGTGCCAGCAGCGCAGGAGTGCGCCCGGGACAGGGGGGGTACGAGCAGTACTTC; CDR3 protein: CASSAGVRPGQGGYEQYF
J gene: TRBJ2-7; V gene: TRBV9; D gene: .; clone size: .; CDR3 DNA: TGTGCCAGCAGCGTAGGAGGCGGGACGTGGGACGAGCAGTACTTC; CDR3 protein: CASSVGGGTWDEQYF
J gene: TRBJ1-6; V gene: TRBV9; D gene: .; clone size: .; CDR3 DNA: TGTGCCAGCAGCCCACGACAGAGCTCCTATAATTCACCCCTCCACTTT; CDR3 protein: CASSPRQSSYNSPLHF
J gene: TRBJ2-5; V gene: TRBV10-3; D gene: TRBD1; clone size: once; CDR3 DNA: TGTGCCCACGGGACAGGGGTGCAAGAGACCCAGTACTTC; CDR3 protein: CAHGTGVQETQYF
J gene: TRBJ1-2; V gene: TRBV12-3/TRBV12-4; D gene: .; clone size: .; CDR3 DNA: TGTGCCAGCAGATATAGGGAGGCGCGTGGCTACACCTTC; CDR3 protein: CASRYREARGYTF
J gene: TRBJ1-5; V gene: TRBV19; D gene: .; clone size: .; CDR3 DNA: TGTGCCACCCGCGGACAGTCCAATCAGCCCCAGCATTTT; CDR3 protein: CATRGQSNQPQHF
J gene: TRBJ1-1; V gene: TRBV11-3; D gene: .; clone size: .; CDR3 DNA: TGTGCCAGCAGCCAGGGGATCCGGACTGAAGCTTTCTTT; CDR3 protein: CASSQGIRTEAFF
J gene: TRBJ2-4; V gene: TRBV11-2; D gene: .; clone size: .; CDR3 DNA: TGTGCCAGCACCACCCGGCTGCAGGGTCGGGGGAGTTCCAAAAACATTCAGTACTTC; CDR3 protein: CASTTRLQGRGSSKNIQYF
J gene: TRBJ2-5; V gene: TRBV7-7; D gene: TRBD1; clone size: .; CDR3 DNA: TGTGCCAGCAGCCTCAACAGGGGGCGGGAGGAGACCCAGTACTTC; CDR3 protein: CASSLNRGREETQYF
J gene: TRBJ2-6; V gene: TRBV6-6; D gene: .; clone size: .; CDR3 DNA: TGTGCCAGCAGCTCACTTAGTCCTGGGGCCAACGTCCTGACTTTC; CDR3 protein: CASSSLSPGANVLTF
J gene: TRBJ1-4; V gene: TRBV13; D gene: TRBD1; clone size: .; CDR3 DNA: TGTGCCAGCAGTCAAAACAGGGGGCTCGATGAAAAACTGTTTTTT; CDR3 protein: CASSQNRGLDEKLFF
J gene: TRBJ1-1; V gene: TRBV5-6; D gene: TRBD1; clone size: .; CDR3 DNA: TGTGCCAGCAGCACCGGACAGGGTAAGACTGAAGCTTTCTTT; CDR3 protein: CASSTGQGKTEAFF
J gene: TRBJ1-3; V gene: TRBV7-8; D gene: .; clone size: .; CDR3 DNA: TGTGCCAGCAGCGCAGGGAGGGGGGCTGGAAACACCATATATTTT; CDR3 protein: CASSAGRGAGNTIYF
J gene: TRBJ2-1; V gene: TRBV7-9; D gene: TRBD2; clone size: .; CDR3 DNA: TGTGCCAGCAGCTCTTGGACTAGCGGGGGACTACGCTCCTACAATGAGCAGTTCTTC; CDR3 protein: CASSSWTSGGLRSYNEQFF
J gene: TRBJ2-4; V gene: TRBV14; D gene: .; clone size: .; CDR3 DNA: TGTGCCAGCAGCCCCGGCGTAACGGTTGGGCATACGAAAAACATTCAGTACTTC; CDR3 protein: CASSPGVTVGHTKNIQYF
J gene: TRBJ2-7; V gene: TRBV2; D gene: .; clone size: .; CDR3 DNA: TGTGCCAGCGTACAGGGGGGGAGGTACGAGCAGTACTTC; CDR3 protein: CASVQGGRYEQYF
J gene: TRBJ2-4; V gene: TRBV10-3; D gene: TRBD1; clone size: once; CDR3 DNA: TGTGCCATCAGTGGAGGGCAAGTAGGGACAGGGTCTGTCAAAAACATTCAGTACTTC; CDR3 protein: CAISGGQVGTGSVKNIQYF
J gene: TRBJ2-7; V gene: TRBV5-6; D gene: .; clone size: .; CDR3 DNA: TGTGCCAGCAGCATGGTTGGCTCCGAGCAGTACTTC; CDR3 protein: CASSMVGSEQYF
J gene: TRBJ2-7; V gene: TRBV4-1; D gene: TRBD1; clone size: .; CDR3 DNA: TGCGCCAGCAGCCAAACAGGACAGGGGGATGGCGAGCAGTACTTC; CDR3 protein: CASSQTGQGDGEQYF
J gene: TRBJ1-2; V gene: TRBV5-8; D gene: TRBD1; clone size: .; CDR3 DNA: TGTGCCAGCAGACAAGCCGAGGGGGCTCCCGGCTACACCTTC; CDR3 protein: CASRQAEGAPGYTF
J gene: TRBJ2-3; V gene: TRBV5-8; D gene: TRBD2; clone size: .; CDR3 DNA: TGTGCCAGCAGCTTGCGGCGGGGGGGCCGAGGTACGCAGTATTTT; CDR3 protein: CASSLRRGGRGTQYF